These 26 T cell receptor beta chains were all obtained from the same sample, sequenced in a study of OX40 agonist ivuxolimab in advanced cancers. Clones were sequenced by immunoSEQ multiplex PCR, and TCRdb holds only the in-frame ones, with some missing. The table has tens of thousands of clones, 80% to 90% seen once; the top ten hold roughly 1.8%. Sequences were derived from CD4+ or CD8+ T cells sorted from blood, sampled in a trial of the OX40 agonist ivuxolimab. The receptor set was obtained from an adult with an advanced solid tumor such as melanoma, head and neck, liver or kidney cancer.

V gene TRBV6-1 combines with J gene TRBJ2-4; 7 nucleotides agree with TRBD1. This CDR3 is built from 15 residues. V was clipped by 4 bases and J by 5 bases; unmatched bases: 8. Per germline, CDR1 MNHNS and CDR2 SASEGT. The CDR3 here is CASSGMGQLENIQYF. The CDR3 DNA sequence: TGTGCCAGCAGTGGAATGGGACAGCTAGAAAACATTCAGTACTTC.

This clone showed up just a few times. This rearrangement joins TRBV4-1 to TRBJ1-2; maybe TRBD1 (6 bases). From germline, CDR1 is MGHRA and CDR2 YSYEKL. The CDR3 totals 15 residues. Trimming took 3 bases from V and 4 from J, leaving 15 bases between them. The CDR3 region is CASSHFPQGIYGYTF. The CDR3 DNA reads TGCGCCAGCAGCCATTTCCCGCAGGGGATCTATGGCTACACCTTC.

The V and J genes are TRBV19 and TRBJ1-6; D possibly corresponds to TRBD1 (5 bases). The CDR3 sequence is 15 residues long. Trimming removed 1 base from V and 5 bases from J, with 9 bases in between. Germline CDR1 and CDR2: LNHDA and SQIVND (reference sequence). In DNA form, the CDR3 reads TGTGCCAGTAGTATAGCCGGGGGTAATAATTCACCCCTCCACTTT. This translates into CASSIAGGNNSPLHF. Supplemented by reference TRBV19 and TRBJ1-6, the full variable domain reads DGGITQSPKYLFRKEGQNVTLSCEQNLNHDAMYWYRQDPGQGLRLIYYSQIVNDFQKGDIAEGYSVSREKKESFPLTVTSAQKNPTAFYLCASSIAGGNNSPLHFGNGTRLTVT.

This clone occurred a few times. The J gene is TRBJ1-2, the V gene TRBV4-2; no clear D. CDR1 and CDR2 (germline): LGHNA, YNFKEQ. V lost 0 bases, J lost 8 bases, and 16 bases lay in between. The CDR3 has 15 amino acids. This CDR3 reads CASSQEGFPRVGYTF. DNA of the CDR3: TGTGCCAGCAGCCAAGAAGGTTTCCCCCGTGTAGGCTACACCTTC.

In its sample, this clone was seen once. Here the CDR3 DNA reads TGTGCCAGCAGCCATGAGGGACAGACTTTTGAAGCTTTCTTT. This gives the protein CASSHEGQTFEAFF. This rearrangement joins TRBV7-9 to TRBJ1-1; TRBD1 aligns across 7 bases. Germline assignment: CDR1 SEHNR and CDR2 FQNEAQ (reference sequence). This CDR3 is built from 14 residues. V was pared by 5 bases and J by 7 bases, with 10 bases of the junction left unmatched.

The rearrangement joins TRBV2 to TRBJ2-3; D remains unclear. Per germline, CDR1 SNHLY and CDR2 FYNNEI. This CDR3 has 14 residues. With 2 bases removed from V and 3 bases from J, the gap between germline ends came to 9 bases. CDR3 sequence: CASSENPPTDTQYF. CDR3 DNA: TGTGCCAGCAGTGAAAACCCTCCGACAGATACGCAGTATTTT.

V is TRBV10-3 and J is TRBJ2-1; no clear D. V lost 11 bases to trimming and J lost 6 bases, with 17 bases between them. In germline, CDR1 is ENHRY, CDR2 SYGVKD. The CDR3 totals 13 residues. Written as DNA, the CDR3 is TGTGCCTCCACTACCCATTTCTCCAATGAGCAGTTCTTC. Protein sequence: CASTTHFSNEQFF.

The chain has TRBV5-1 and TRBJ1-1; 10 bases fit TRBD1. Germline V gene data show CDR1 as SGHRS and CDR2 as YFSETQ. CDR3 length: 15 amino acids. V shed 3 bases and J 7 bases; nucleotides not matched to a gene: 9. The CDR3 region has the DNA TGCGCCAGCAGCTCCATATCTGGACAGGGGGGTGAAGCTTTCTTT. This encodes CASSSISGQGGEAFF.

The chain combines TRBV7-9 with TRBJ2-3; D is tentatively TRBD1 or TRBD2 (6 bases each). This CDR3 is built from 12 residues. With 5 bases removed from V and 10 bases from J, the gap between germline ends came to 13 bases. Germline V lookup: CDR1 SEHNR, CDR2 FQNEAQ (reference sequence). CDR3 amino acids: CASSPEGDSQYF. CDR3 coding DNA: TGTGCCAGCAGCCCCGAGGGGGACTCGCAGTATTTT.

The chain couples TRBV28 to TRBJ1-2, with D tentatively TRBD1 (5 bases). The CDR3 is 14 residues long. Germline values: CDR1 MDHEN, CDR2 SYDVKM. Trimming pared 4 bases from V and 0 bases from J, leaving 9 bases between. The CDR3 DNA follows: TGTGCCAGCAGTTCAGGGTTAGCTAACTATGGCTACACCTTC. This translates into CASSSGLANYGYTF.

J is TRBJ1-6 and V is TRBV14; possibly TRBD1 for D (6 bases). Germline-derived CDR1 and CDR2 are SGHDN and FVKESK. The CDR3 is 15 residues long. V lost 3 bases and J 9 bases, leaving 15 bases between the germline ends. The CDR3 reads CASSQRGFSGSPLHF. As DNA, the CDR3 is TGTGCCAGCAGCCAGAGGGGGTTTAGTGGTTCACCCCTCCACTTT.

This chain joins TRBV19 and TRBJ2-2; tentative D call: TRBD1 (6 bases). The CDR3 length is 14 residues. The germline V gene has CDR1 LNHDA and CDR2 SQIVND (reference sequence). Trimming cost V 4 bases and J 4 bases, with 10 bases left between them. The CDR3 coding sequence is TGTGCCAGTAGTACAGGGGTGGGCACCGGGGAGCTGTTTTTT. This translates into CASSTGVGTGELFF. The entire variable domain, with the rest obtained from reference TRBV19 and TRBJ2-2, is as follows: DGGITQSPKYLFRKEGQNVTLSCEQNLNHDAMYWYRQDPGQGLRLIYYSQIVNDFQKGDIAEGYSVSREKKESFPLTVTSAQKNPTAFYLCASSTGVGTGELFFGEGSRLTVL.

The J gene is TRBJ1-4, the V gene TRBV18, with a tentative D call TRBD1 (5 bases). The germline gives CDR1 KGHSH, CDR2 LQKENI. Trimming took 5 bases from V and 0 from J, leaving 13 bases between them. This CDR3 is 16 amino acids long. CDR3 protein: CASSAGTLSTNEKLFF. The CDR3 DNA sequence: TGTGCCAGCTCAGCCGGGACGCTCTCAACTAATGAAAAACTGTTTTTT.

This sequence joins TRBV18 and TRBJ1-1; TRBD1 matches 8 bases. The germline gives CDR1 KGHSH, CDR2 LQKENI. This CDR3 is 14 amino acids long. V was clipped by 3 bases and J by 1 base; unmatched bases: 1. In DNA form, the CDR3 reads TGTGCCAGCTCACCGGACAGGGCGAACACTGAAGCTTTCTTT. Translation gives CASSPDRANTEAFF.

The chain uses TRBV28 and TRBJ2-4; possibly TRBD1 for D (5 bases). Germline values: CDR1 MDHEN, CDR2 SYDVKM. CDR3 size: 17 residues. V lost 3 bases and J lost 1, with 16 bases in between. The CDR3 region has the DNA TGTGCCAGCAGTTTCAGTTTGCAGCCAGGGGCCAAAAACATTCAGTACTTC. It translates to CASSFSLQPGAKNIQYF.

This chain uses TRBV4-2 with TRBJ2-1, with unresolved D. V lost 0 bases and J 6 bases, leaving 12 bases between the germline ends. The CDR3 covers 15 residues. CDR1 and CDR2 (germline): LGHNA, YNFKEQ. The CDR3 coding sequence is TGTGCCAGCAGCCAAGATTTGCACCCTTTCAATGAGCAGTTCTTC. It encodes CASSQDLHPFNEQFF.

This clone was counted a single time. The V gene is TRBV27, the J gene TRBJ2-7, with D perhaps TRBD2 (7 bases). The ends were cut back, 3 bases at V and 7 bases at J, with 25 bases in the middle. Germline CDR1 MNHEY, CDR2 SMNVEV (reference sequence). This CDR3 comprises 17 residues. The CDR3 here is CASSFRFGGAALGEQYF. CDR3 bases: TGTGCCAGCAGTTTTCGATTTGGGGGGGCCGCCTTGGGTGAGCAGTACTTC.

For the CDR3, the DNA is TGTGCCACCAGCAGAGATGAGGGACTAGCGGGGGGACCTACAGATACGCAGTATTTT. It specifies CATSRDEGLAGGPTDTQYF. The gene calls are TRBV15 and TRBJ2-3; 15 bases are shared with TRBD2. Germline assignment: CDR1 LNHNV and CDR2 YYDKDF (reference sequence). This CDR3 region has 19 residues. Unmatched junction bases numbered 7, after V lost 0 bases and J lost 3 bases. The variable domain in full, completed from reference TRBV15 and TRBJ2-3, reads DAMVIQNPRYQVTQFGKPVTLSCSQTLNHNVMYWYQQKSSQAPKLLFHYYDKDFNNEADTPDNFQSRRPNTSFCFLDIRSPGLGDTAMYLCATSRDEGLAGGPTDTQYFGPGTRLTVL.

The rearrangement joins TRBV30 to TRBJ2-5; tentative D call: TRBD1 (5 bases). Deletions cut 0 bases from V and 5 bases from J, with 19 bases between. The CDR3 is made up of 16 amino acids. Germline V gene sequence: CDR1 GTSNPN, CDR2 SVGIG (reference sequence). The CDR3 loop reads CAWSVRGVSSVETQYF. In DNA, the CDR3 is TGTGCCTGGAGTGTAAGGGGTGTCTCTTCTGTGGAGACCCAGTACTTC. The full variable domain, rest sourced from reference TRBV30 and TRBJ2-5, is SQTIHQWPATLVQPVGSPLSLECTVEGTSNPNLYWYRQAAGRGLQLLFYSVGIGQISSEVPQNLSASRPQDRQFILSSKKLLLSDSGFYLCAWSVRGVSSVETQYFGPGTRLLVL.

The rearrangement joins TRBV4-3 to TRBJ1-2, with 8 bases fitting TRBD1. The CDR3 consists of 15 residues. CDR1 and CDR2 (germline): LGHNA, YSLEER. With V trimmed by 0 bases and J by 2 bases, 2 bases remained unmatched. The CDR3 reads CASSQEYRGNYGYTF. The DNA for the CDR3 is TGCGCCAGCAGCCAAGAATACAGGGGGAACTATGGCTACACCTTC.

The V gene is TRBV30, the J gene TRBJ1-3; D is unclear. Trimming removed 4 bases from V and 1 base from J, with 8 bases in between. The CDR3 is 13 amino acids. The germline V gene encodes CDR1 GTSNPN and CDR2 SVGIG (reference sequence). CDR3 region: CAWKFGSGNTIYF. The CDR3 DNA reads TGTGCCTGGAAATTTGGTTCTGGAAACACCATATATTTT.

This rearrangement joins TRBV28 to TRBJ1-2; 7 bases agree with TRBD1. Germline trimming cut 6 bases from V and 5 bases from J; bases unmatched to any gene: 21. In germline, CDR1 is MDHEN, CDR2 SYDVKM. This CDR3 contains 18 residues. The CDR3 protein is CASRTPTGEALIHYGYTF. In DNA, the CDR3 is TGTGCCAGCAGGACTCCTACAGGGGAGGCCTTAATTCATTATGGCTACACCTTC.

This rearrangement joins TRBV4-3 to TRBJ1-5; no reliable D call. The CDR3 sequence is 15 residues long. The V end was cut by 0 bases, the J end by 4 bases, with 10 bases between. Germline CDR1 LGHNA, CDR2 YSLEER. This CDR3 reads CASSQDWDRNQPQHF. In DNA, the CDR3 is TGCGCCAGCAGCCAAGATTGGGATCGGAATCAGCCCCAGCATTTT.

The chain uses TRBV7-7 and TRBJ2-2; D not resolved. CDR3 length equals 13 residues. Germline assignment: CDR1 SSHAT and CDR2 FNYEAQ (reference sequence). V was trimmed by 5 bases and J by 5 bases, leaving 9 bases between them. The CDR3, as DNA: TGTGCCAGCAGCCCTTCCGGGACCGGGGAGCTGTTTTTT. It is translated as CASSPSGTGELFF.

V gene TRBV6-5 combines with J gene TRBJ1-5; D is ambiguous. The CDR3 sequence is 13 residues long. Germline V CDR1 and CDR2: MNHEY, SVGAGI. V lost 9 bases, J lost 5 bases, and 14 bases lay in between. The CDR3 sequence is CASSRKSDQPQHF. As DNA, the CDR3 is TGTGCCAGTAGTCGGAAATCGGATCAGCCCCAGCATTTT.

The chain uses TRBV2 and TRBJ1-3; D might be TRBD1 (6 bases). The CDR3 totals 16 residues. The germline gives CDR1 SNHLY, CDR2 FYNNEI. V gave up 6 bases and J gave up 9 bases, with 24 bases separating them. This CDR3 is CASRVGAGGPGSTIYF. The CDR3 DNA is TGTGCCAGCAGAGTTGGGGCCGGGGGCCCCGGGAGCACCATATATTTT.